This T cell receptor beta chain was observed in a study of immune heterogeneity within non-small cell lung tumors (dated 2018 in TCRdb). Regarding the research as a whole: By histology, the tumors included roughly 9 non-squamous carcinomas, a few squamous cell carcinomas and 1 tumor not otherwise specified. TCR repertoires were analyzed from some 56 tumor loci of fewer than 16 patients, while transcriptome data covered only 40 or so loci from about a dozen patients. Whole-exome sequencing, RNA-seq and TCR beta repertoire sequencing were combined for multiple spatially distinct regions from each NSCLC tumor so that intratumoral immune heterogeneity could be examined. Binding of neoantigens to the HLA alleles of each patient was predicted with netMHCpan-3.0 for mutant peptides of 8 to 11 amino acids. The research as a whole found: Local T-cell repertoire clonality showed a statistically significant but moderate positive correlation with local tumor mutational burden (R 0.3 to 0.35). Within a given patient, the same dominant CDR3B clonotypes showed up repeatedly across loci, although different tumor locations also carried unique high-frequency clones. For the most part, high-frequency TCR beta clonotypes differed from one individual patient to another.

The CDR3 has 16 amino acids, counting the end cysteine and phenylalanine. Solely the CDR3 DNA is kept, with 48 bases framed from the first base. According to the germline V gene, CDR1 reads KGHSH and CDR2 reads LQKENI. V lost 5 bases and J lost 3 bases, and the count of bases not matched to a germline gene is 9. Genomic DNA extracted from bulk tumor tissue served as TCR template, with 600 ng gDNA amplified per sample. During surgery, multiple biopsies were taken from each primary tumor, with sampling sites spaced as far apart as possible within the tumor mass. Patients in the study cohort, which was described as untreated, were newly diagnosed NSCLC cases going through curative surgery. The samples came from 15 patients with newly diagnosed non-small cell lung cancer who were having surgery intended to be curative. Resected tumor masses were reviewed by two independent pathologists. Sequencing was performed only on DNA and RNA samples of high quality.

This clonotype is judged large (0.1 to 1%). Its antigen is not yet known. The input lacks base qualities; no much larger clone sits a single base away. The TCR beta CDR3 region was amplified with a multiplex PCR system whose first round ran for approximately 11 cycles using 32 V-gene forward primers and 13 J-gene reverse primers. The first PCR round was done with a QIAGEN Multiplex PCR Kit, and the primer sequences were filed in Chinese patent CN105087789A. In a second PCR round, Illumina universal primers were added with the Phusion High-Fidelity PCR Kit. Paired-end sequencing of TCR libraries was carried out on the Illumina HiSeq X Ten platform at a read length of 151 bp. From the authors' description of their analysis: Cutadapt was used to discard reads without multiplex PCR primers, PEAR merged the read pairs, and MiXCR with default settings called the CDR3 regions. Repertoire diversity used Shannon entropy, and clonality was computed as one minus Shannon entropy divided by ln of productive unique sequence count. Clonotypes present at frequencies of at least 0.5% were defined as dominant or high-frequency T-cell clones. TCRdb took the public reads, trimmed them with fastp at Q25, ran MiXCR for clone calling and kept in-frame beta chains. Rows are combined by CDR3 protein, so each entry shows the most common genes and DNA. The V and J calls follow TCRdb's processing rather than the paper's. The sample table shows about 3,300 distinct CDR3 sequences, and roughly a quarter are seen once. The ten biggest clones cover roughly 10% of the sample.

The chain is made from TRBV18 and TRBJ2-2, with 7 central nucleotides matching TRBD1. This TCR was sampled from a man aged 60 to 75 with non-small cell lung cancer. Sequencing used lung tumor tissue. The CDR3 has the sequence CASSANTGVDTGELFF. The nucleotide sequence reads TGTGCCAGCTCAGCGAACACAGGGGTCGACACCGGGGAGCTGTTTTTT.